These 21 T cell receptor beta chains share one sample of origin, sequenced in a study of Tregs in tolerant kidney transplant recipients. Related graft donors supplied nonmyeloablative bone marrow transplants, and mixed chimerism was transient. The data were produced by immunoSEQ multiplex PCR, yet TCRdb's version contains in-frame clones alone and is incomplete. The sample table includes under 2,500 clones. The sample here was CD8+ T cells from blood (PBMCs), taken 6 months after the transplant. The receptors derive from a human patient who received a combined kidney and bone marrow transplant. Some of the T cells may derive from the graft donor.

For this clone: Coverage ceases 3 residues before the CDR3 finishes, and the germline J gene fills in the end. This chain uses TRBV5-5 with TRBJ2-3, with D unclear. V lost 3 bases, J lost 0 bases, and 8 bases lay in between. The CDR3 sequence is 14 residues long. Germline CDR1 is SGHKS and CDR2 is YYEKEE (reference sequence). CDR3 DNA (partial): TGTGCCAGCAGCTGGGCCACTAGCACAGATACG. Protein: CASSWATSTDT. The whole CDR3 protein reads CASSWATSTDTQYF.

The CDR3 loop is CASSVGTGAYEQYF. The sequenced part of the CDR3 DNA is TGTGCCAGCAGCGTAGGGACAGGAGCCTACGAG. The rearrangement uses TRBV9 and TRBJ2-7; 7 positions agree with TRBD1. The read ends 3 residues early relative to the CDR3; the germline J gene fills the gap. The CDR3 consists of 14 residues. V lost 0 bases and J lost 2; bases outside the gene matches: 2. CDR1 and CDR2 from the germline V gene are SGDLS and YYNGEE. The full variable domain, its missing parts supplied by reference TRBV9 and TRBJ2-7, is DSGVTQTPKHLITATGQRVTLRCSPRSGDLSVYWYQQSLDQGLQFLIQYYNGEERAKGNILERFSAQQFPDLHSELNLSSLELGDSALYFCASSVGTGAYEQYFGPGTRLTVT.

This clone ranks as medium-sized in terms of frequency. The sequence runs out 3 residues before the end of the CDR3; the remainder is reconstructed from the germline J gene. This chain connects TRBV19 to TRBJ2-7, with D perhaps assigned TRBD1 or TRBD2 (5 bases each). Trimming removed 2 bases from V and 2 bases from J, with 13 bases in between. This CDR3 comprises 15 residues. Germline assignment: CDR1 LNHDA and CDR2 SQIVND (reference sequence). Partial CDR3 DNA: TGTGCCAGTAGTATAAGTGAGGGGCCAACCTACGAG. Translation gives CASSISEGPTYE. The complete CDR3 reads CASSISEGPTYEQYF.

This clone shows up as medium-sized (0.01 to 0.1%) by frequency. The covered CDR3 bases are TGTGCCAGCAGCCCTTTTTCCTACAATGAG. Translated, it gives CASSPFSYNE. The complete CDR3 reads CASSPFSYNEQFF. The rearrangement links TRBV14 to TRBJ2-1, with D hard to call. The CDR3 end is not reached by the read, which stops 3 residues before it; the germline J gene fills it in. CDR3 length equals 13 residues. V was pared by 4 bases and J by 1 base, with 5 bases between. CDR1 is SGHDN, CDR2 FVKESK, per germline.

CDR3 protein: CSARDLFLAGGNEQFF. The sequenced CDR3 bases are TGCAGTGCTAGAGATCTATTCCTAGCGGGAGGGAATGAG. This chain uses TRBV20-1 with TRBJ2-1; 12 bases map to TRBD2. The CDR3 is cut off 3 residues early in the read; its end comes from the germline J gene. The CDR3 covers 16 residues. Trimming removed 0 bases from V and 7 bases from J; junction bases left unmatched: 7. Germline CDR1 reads DFQATT; CDR2 reads SNEGSKA (reference sequence).

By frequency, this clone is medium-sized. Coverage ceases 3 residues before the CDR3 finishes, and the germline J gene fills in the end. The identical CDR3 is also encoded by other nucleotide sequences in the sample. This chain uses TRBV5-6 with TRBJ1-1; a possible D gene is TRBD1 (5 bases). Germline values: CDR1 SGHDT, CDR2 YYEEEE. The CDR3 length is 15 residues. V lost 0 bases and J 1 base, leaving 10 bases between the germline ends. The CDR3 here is CASSLGAQGNTEAFF. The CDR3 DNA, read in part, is TGTGCCAGCAGCTTGGGGGCCCAGGGGAACACTGAA.

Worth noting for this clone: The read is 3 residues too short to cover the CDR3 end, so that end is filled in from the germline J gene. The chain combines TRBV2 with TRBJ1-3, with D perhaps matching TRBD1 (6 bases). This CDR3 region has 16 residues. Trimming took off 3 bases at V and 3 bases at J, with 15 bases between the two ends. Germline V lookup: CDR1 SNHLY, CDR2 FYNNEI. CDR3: CASSDNDRLFGNTIYF. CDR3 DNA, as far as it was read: TGTGCCAGCAGTGACAATGACAGGCTATTTGGAAACACC.

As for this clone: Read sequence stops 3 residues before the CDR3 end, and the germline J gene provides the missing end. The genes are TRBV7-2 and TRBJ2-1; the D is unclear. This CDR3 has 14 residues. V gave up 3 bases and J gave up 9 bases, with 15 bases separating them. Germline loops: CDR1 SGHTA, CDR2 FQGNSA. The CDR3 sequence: CASSFLPPPGEQFF. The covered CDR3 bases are TGTGCCAGCAGCTTCTTGCCTCCGCCGGGTGAG.

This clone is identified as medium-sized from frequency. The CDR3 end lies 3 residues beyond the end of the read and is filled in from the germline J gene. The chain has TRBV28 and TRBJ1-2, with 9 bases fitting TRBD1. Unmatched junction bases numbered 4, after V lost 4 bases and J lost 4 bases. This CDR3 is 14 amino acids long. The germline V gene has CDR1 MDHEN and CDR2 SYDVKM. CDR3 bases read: TGTGCCAGCAGTTCAGACAGGGGGATCTATGGC. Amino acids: CASSSDRGIYG. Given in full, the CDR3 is CASSSDRGIYGYTF.

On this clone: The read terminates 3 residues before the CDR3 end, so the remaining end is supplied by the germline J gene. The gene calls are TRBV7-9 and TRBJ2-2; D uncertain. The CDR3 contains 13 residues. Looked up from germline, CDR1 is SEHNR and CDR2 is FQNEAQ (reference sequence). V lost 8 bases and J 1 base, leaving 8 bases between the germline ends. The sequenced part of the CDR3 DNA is TGTGCCAGCGGCACAGTGAACACCGGGGAG. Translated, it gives CASGTVNTGE. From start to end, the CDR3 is CASGTVNTGELFF.

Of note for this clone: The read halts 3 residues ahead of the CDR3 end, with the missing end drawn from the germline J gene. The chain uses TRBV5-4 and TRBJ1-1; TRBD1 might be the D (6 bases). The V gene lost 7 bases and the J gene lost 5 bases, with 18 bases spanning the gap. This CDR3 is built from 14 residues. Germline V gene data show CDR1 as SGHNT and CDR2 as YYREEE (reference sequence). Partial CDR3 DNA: TGTGCCAGCTTCCCTCACGCAGGGGAGACTGAA. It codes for CASFPHAGETE. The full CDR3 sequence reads CASFPHAGETEAFF.

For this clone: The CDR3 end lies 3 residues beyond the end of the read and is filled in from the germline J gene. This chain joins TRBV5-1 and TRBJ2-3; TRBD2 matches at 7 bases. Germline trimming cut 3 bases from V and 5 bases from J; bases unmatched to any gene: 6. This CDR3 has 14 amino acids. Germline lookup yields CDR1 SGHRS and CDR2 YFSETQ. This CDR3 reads CASSSGLGVDTQYF. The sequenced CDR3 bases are TGCGCCAGCAGCTCAGGACTAGGGGTAGATACG.

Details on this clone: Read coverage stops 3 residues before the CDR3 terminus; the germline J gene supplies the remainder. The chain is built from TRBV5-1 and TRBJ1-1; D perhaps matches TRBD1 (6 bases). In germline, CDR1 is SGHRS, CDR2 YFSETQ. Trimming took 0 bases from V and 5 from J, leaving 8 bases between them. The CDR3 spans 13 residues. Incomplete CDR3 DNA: TGCGCCAGCAGCTTGGATACAGGGACTGAA. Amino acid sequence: CASSLDTGTE. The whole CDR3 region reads CASSLDTGTEAFF.

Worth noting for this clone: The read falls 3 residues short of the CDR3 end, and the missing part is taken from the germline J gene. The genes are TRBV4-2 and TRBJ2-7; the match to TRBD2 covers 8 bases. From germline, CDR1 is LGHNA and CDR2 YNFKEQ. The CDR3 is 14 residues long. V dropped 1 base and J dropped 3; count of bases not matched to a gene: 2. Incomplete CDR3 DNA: TGTGCCAGCAGCCAAGCCCTAGCGGGCTACGAG. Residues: CASSQALAGYE. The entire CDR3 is CASSQALAGYEQYF.

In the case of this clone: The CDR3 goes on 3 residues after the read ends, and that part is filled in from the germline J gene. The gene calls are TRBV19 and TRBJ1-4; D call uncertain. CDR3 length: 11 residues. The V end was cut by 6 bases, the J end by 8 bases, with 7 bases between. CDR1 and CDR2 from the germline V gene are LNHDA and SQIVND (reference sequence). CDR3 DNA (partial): TGTGCCAGTAGCTTCTACGAAAAA. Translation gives CASSFYEK. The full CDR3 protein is CASSFYEKLFF.

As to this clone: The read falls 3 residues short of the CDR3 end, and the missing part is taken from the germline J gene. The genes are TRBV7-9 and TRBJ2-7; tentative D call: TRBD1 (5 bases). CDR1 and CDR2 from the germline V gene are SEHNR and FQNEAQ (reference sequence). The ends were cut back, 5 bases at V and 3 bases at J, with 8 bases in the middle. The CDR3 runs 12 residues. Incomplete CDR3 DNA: TGTGCCAGCAGCCAGGGAATCTACGAG. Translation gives CASSQGIYE. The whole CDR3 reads CASSQGIYEQYF.

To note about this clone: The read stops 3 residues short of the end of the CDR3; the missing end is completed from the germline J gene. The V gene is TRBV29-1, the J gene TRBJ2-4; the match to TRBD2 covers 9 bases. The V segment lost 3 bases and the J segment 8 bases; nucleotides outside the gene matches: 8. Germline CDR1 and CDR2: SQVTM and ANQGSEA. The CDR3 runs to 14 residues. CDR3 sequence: CSVDTGTSSDIQYF. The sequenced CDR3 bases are TGCAGCGTTGACACCGGGACTAGCTCAGACATT.

CDR3: CASSQTSLGRDEQFF. CDR3 DNA, as far as it was read: TGTGCCAGCAGCCAGACTAGCTTGGGAAGGGATGAG. The gene calls are TRBV7-3 and TRBJ2-1; 7 positions match TRBD2. Read data end 3 residues before the CDR3 end; the end is taken from the germline J gene. In germline, CDR1 is SGHTA, CDR2 FQGTGA. There are 15 residues in the CDR3. Trimming at V came to 5 bases and at J to 8 bases, leaving 12 bases not matched to a gene. Drawing the rest from reference TRBV7-3 and TRBJ2-1, the complete variable domain is GAGVSQTPSNKVTEKGKYVELRCDPISGHTALYWYRQSLGQGPEFLIYFQGTGAADDSGLPNDRFFAVRPEGSVSTLKIQRTERGDSAVYLCASSQTSLGRDEQFFGPGTRLTVL.

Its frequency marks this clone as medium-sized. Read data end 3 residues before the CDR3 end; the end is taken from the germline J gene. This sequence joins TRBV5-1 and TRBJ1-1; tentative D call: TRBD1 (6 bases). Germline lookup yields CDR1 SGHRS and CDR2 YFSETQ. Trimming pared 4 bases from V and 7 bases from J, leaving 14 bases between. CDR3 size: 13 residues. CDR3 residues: CASSPPDSIEAFF. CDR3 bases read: TGCGCCAGCAGCCCCCCGGACAGTATTGAA.

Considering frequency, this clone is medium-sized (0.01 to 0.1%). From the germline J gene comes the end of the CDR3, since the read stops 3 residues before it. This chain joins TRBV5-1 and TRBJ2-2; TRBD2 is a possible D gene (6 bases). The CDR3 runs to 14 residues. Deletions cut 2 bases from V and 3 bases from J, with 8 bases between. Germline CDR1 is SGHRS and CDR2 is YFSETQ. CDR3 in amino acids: CASSFGTYTGELFF. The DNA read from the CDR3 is TGCGCCAGCAGCTTTGGGACTTACACCGGGGAG.

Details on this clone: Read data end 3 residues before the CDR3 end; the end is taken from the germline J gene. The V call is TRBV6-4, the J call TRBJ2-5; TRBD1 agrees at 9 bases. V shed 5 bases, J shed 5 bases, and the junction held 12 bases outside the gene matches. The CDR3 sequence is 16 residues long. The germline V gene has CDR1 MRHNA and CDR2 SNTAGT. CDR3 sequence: CASSTYHRGLWETQYF. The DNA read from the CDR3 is TGTGCCAGCAGTACCTACCACAGGGGGCTTTGGGAGACC.